The T cell receptor (beta chain) described here comes from a study of T cell responses to AZD1222 COVID-19 vaccine. Overall study: Doses given second, at about 4 or about 12 weeks, were pooled. Regarding the study as a whole: Spike-specific TCR breadth and depth both grew after two AZD1222 doses. Spike was spanned by vaccine-associated CD4 TCRs, which were dominant at 160-218 and 743-854. Targeting of unmutated variant regions was reportedly seen in nearly half of spike-specific TCRs.

Sequenced by immunoSEQ multiplex PCR; TCRdb stores in-frame clones only, minus some. The data contain around 99,000 clones, more than 70% of them singletons. On this clone: Its specificity is unknown.

The CDR3 contains 13 residues. Germline V gives CDR1 LNHDA, CDR2 SQIVND (reference sequence). V gave up 6 bases and J gave up 2 bases, with 10 bases separating them. Sample: peripheral blood, taken on day 0 of AZD1222 vaccination. The V and J genes are TRBV19 and TRBJ1-2; D ambiguous. The clonotype originates from an adult in good health. CDR3 bases: TGTGCCAGTAGGACCATACCCAACTATGGCTACACCTTC. Its translation is CASRTIPNYGYTF.